These 11 T cell receptor beta chains were all obtained from the same sample, sequenced in a study of beta chain features in type 1 diabetes. TCRB transcripts that were expressed got sequenced, as all of the isolated RNA had been reverse transcribed. Data came from immunoSEQ multiplex PCR; TCRdb stores just in-frame clones and leaves some out. The sample comprises about 410,000 clones, over 11% of which are singletons, and roughly 0.035% rests with the top ten. Input material: naive CD4+ T cells from blood. These receptors were collected from a man aged 30-40 years in good health.

The V gene is TRBV29-1, the J gene TRBJ1-2, with 8 nucleotides matching TRBD1. From germline, CDR1 is SQVTM and CDR2 ANQGSEA. The CDR3 length is 15 residues. Trimming cost V 3 bases and J 3 bases; bases outside gene matches: 9. Here the CDR3 DNA reads TGCAGCGTTGATGGAGGGCAGGGGGCTGACTATGGCTACACCTTC. This translates into CSVDGGQGADYGYTF.

The chain is built from TRBV4-3 and TRBJ2-5; TRBD1 agrees at 8 bases. Germline CDR1 is LGHNA and CDR2 is YSLEER. This CDR3 contains 16 residues. With 0 bases clipped from V and 4 bases from J, the junction kept 7 bases outside the gene matches. CDR3 sequence: CASSQDWRGQGETQYF. CDR3 in DNA: TGCGCCAGCAGCCAAGATTGGAGAGGACAGGGAGAGACCCAGTACTTC.

DNA for the CDR3: TGTGCCAGCAGAAACGGGGCGGGAGCGGGAGATACGCAGTATTTT. This gives the protein CASRNGAGAGDTQYF. This chain links TRBV6-6 with TRBJ2-3, with 7 bases aligning to TRBD2. J lost 5 bases, V lost 6 bases, and 11 bases had no gene match. The CDR3 consists of 15 residues. The V gene's germline CDR1 is MNHNY and CDR2 SVGAGI (reference sequence).

The V gene is TRBV19, the J gene TRBJ2-5; D unclear. This CDR3 has 12 amino acids. CDR1 LNHDA and CDR2 SQIVND come from the germline V gene (reference sequence). V shed 5 bases and J shed 8 bases, with 12 bases lying between them. The CDR3 loop reads CASSLGIDTQYF. The DNA of the CDR3 is TGTGCCAGTAGTTTAGGGATCGACACCCAGTACTTC.

This clone appeared a few times. CDR3 in amino acids: CAWSVFGEWHNEQFF. For the CDR3, the DNA is TGTGCCTGGAGTGTTTTCGGTGAGTGGCACAATGAGCAGTTCTTC. The chain couples TRBV30 to TRBJ2-1; D not resolved. V dropped 0 bases and J dropped 5 bases, with 14 bases sitting between them. The CDR3 is made up of 15 amino acids. CDR1 GTSNPN and CDR2 SVGIG come from the germline V gene (reference sequence).

Concerning this clone itself: Different DNA sequences within this sample yield the same CDR3. This chain joins TRBV6-6 and TRBJ2-7; tentative D call: TRBD1 (6 bases). CDR3 size: 11 residues. The V gene's germline CDR1 is MNHNY and CDR2 SVGAGI (reference sequence). The V end was cut by 6 bases, the J end by 5 bases, with 8 bases between. The CDR3 sequence: CASSYRDEQYV. The CDR3, as DNA: TGTGCCAGCAGCTACAGGGACGAGCAGTACGTC.

This sequence joins TRBV23-1 and TRBJ2-1; D is unclear. TRBV23-1 is labeled an ORF, and its function is uncertain. The CDR3 covers 16 residues. The V end was cut by 3 bases, the J end by 0 bases, with 12 bases between. The CDR3 DNA sequence: TGCGCCAGCAGTCACAAGTACGGCTGCTCCTACAATGAGCAGTTCTTC. It yields the protein CASSHKYGCSYNEQFF.

This rearrangement joins TRBV29-1 to TRBJ2-1; D is perhaps TRBD1 (7 bases). The CDR3 loop spans 14 amino acids. Germline lookup yields CDR1 SQVTM and CDR2 ANQGSEA. Between the trimmed V and J ends, which lost 4 bases and 6 bases, there was a span of 16 bases. The CDR3 sequence is CSVGRGTVPNEQFF. The DNA of the CDR3 is TGCAGCGTTGGGAGGGGGACAGTGCCCAATGAGCAGTTCTTC.

For the CDR3, the DNA is TGTGCCAGCAGCCCGTGGTCGGGAGGGGAGACCCAGTACTTC. It encodes CASSPWSGGETQYF. This chain uses TRBV7-2 with TRBJ2-5; TRBD2 matches at 8 bases. In germline, CDR1 is SGHTA, CDR2 FQGNSA. This CDR3 is built from 14 residues. J gave up 5 bases and V 5 bases, and 7 bases lay outside the gene matches.

This chain joins TRBV4-2 and TRBJ2-1, with 10 bases fitting TRBD2. The CDR3 runs 16 residues. V lost 1 base to trimming and J lost 4 bases; unmatched junction nucleotides: 4. Looked up from germline, CDR1 is LGHNA and CDR2 is YNFKEQ. The CDR3 DNA follows: TGTGCCAGCAGCCAAGCCCCGGGACTAGCGTACAATGAGCAGTTCTTC. Amino acid sequence: CASSQAPGLAYNEQFF.

This clone was seen a handful of times. The rearrangement joins TRBV10-3 to TRBJ2-3; 8 bases align to TRBD1. The V segment lost 4 bases and the J segment 5 bases; nucleotides outside the gene matches: 11. This CDR3 has 16 amino acids. Germline V CDR1 and CDR2: ENHRY, SYGVKD. CDR3 region: CAISGTGTGMGDTQYF. CDR3 DNA sequence: TGTGCCATCAGTGGAACCGGGACAGGTATGGGAGATACGCAGTATTTT.